This TCR beta chain was obtained from a study of blood T cell repertoires in COVID-19. In the study overall: Whether acute or convalescent, the COVID-19 samples came from the United States, Italy and Spain.

The CDR3 has 18 residues. V gave up 0 bases and J gave up 5 bases; unmatched junction bases: 6. CDR1 is SGDLS and CDR2 is YYNGEE in the germline V gene. This table comes from immunoSEQ multiplex PCR, and its TCRdb copy is limited to in-frame clones, with some not included. The sample gives approximately 450,000 clones, around 89% of which show up once; 4.3% is in the top ten. This TCR came from a woman aged 25 to 39 with acute or convalescent COVID-19. The sample taken for sequencing was peripheral blood. J is TRBJ2-1 and V is TRBV9, with 15 bases fitting TRBD2. The CDR3 DNA reads TGTGCCAGCAGCGTAGCTAGGGGACTAGCGGGGGGTAACAATGAGCAGTTCTTC. This encodes CASSVARGLAGGNNEQFF. The variable domain in full, with the rest retrieved from reference TRBV9 and TRBJ2-1, is DSGVTQTPKHLITATGQRVTLRCSPRSGDLSVYWYQQSLDQGLQFLIQYYNGEERAKGNILERFSAQQFPDLHSELNLSSLELGDSALYFCASSVARGLAGGNNEQFFGPGTRLTVL.